This is a list of T cell receptor beta chains from one sample in a study of blood T cell repertoires in COVID-19. The assay was immunoSEQ multiplex PCR, and TCRdb's table has in-frame clones only and misses some. The data contain about 160,000 clones, 78% of them singletons. Material for sequencing was peripheral blood. The receptors stem from a woman at least 80 years old with acute or convalescent COVID-19. Each CDR3 is given with its conserved first and last residue. Fields, in order: clone size, D gene, V gene, J gene, CDR3 protein, CDR3 DNA. The D gene is left open where the match is weak. Size is stated for part of the rows, as once, few or many counts, or as a class when the clone is expanded.

>NA|TRBD1|TRBV24-1|TRBJ2-4
CATGPRQGQNIQYF
TGTGCCACCGGCCCTAGACAGGGCCAAAACATTCAGTACTTC
>NA|TRBD1|TRBV6-5|TRBJ1-1
CASRGGDRVGYVFF
TGTGCCAGCAGGGGGGGGGACAGGGTTGGATACGTTTTCTTT
>NA|NA|TRBV6-5|TRBJ1-2
CASNLGVDYGYTF
TGTGCCAGCAACTTAGGGGTCGACTATGGCTACACCTTC
>NA|NA|TRBV7-3|TRBJ2-3
CASSLRGSGASTDTQYF
TGTGCCAGCAGCTTGAGGGGGTCGGGCGCTAGCACAGATACGCAGTATTTT
>few|TRBD2|TRBV19|TRBJ2-1
CASSIPAGYYNEQFF
TGTGCCAGTAGTATACCAGCGGGATACTACAATGAGCAGTTCTTC
>NA|TRBD1|TRBV6-1|TRBJ2-6
CASSEFGTGTAGANVLTF
TGTGCCAGCAGTGAATTCGGGACAGGGACTGCTGGGGCCAACGTCCTGACTTTC
>NA|NA|TRBV5-4|TRBJ1-2
CASRRMQGGYTF
TGTGCCAGCAGGCGGATGCAGGGCGGCTACACCTTC
>NA|NA|TRBV29-1|TRBJ2-1
CSVVGLALNEQFF
TGCAGCGTTGTCGGTCTAGCGTTGAATGAGCAGTTCTTC
>once|NA|TRBV5-1|TRBJ1-5
CASSPWEGDQPQHF
TGCGCCAGCAGCCCCTGGGAGGGGGATCAGCCCCAGCATTTT
>NA|TRBD1|TRBV28|TRBJ2-7
CASTPGQGPYEQYF
TGTGCCAGCACCCCGGGACAGGGTCCCTACGAGCAGTACTTC
>few|NA|TRBV6-5|TRBJ1-1
CASRRQQNTEAFF
TGTGCCAGCAGACGACAACAGAACACTGAAGCTTTCTTT
>NA|NA|TRBV30|TRBJ1-1
CAWSQQGNTEAFF
TGTGCCTGGAGTCAACAGGGGAACACTGAAGCTTTCTTT
>once|TRBD2|TRBV6-2/TRBV6-3|TRBJ2-7
CASSYPRPGTSGAYEQYF
TGTGCCAGCAGTTACCCCCGCCCCGGGACTAGCGGGGCGTACGAGCAGTACTTC
>NA|TRBD1|TRBV3-1/TRBV3-2|TRBJ1-1
CASSHDGQGFEAFF
TGTGCCAGCAGCCATGACGGACAGGGGTTTGAAGCTTTCTTT
>NA|TRBD2|TRBV6-5|TRBJ2-3
CASTSASGGVDTQYF
TGTGCCAGCACTTCGGCTAGCGGGGGGGTAGATACGCAGTATTTT
>NA|NA|TRBV27|TRBJ2-1
CASSLGGSGWGYNEQFF
TGTGCCAGCAGTTTAGGGGGCTCGGGATGGGGATACAATGAGCAGTTCTTC
>once|TRBD2|TRBV2|TRBJ2-7
CASSEWASGSYEQYF
TGTGCCAGCAGTGAATGGGCTAGCGGATCCTACGAGCAGTACTTC
>few|NA|TRBV7-9|TRBJ1-1
CASSFRPTSGTEAFF
TGTGCCAGCAGCTTCCGACCGACTTCGGGCACTGAAGCTTTCTTT
>NA|TRBD1|TRBV3-1/TRBV3-2|TRBJ1-1
CASSQDGDRGGNTEAFF
TGTGCCAGCAGCCAAGATGGGGACAGGGGCGGAAACACTGAAGCTTTCTTT
>NA|NA|TRBV18|TRBJ2-5
CASSPVEYQETQYF
TGTGCCAGCTCACCCGTAGAATACCAAGAGACCCAGTACTTC
>NA|TRBD1|TRBV18|TRBJ1-6
CASSPRTGSPLHF
TGTGCCAGCTCACCAAGGACAGGTTCACCCCTCCACTTT
>NA|TRBD1|TRBV2|TRBJ1-6
CASALFNRGGNSPLHF
TGTGCCAGCGCGCTGTTCAACAGGGGAGGAAATTCACCCCTCCACTTT
>once|TRBD2|TRBV30|TRBJ2-1
CAWSTRGSGYNEQFF
TGTGCCTGGAGTACCCGGGGTAGCGGGTACAATGAGCAGTTCTTC
>NA|NA|TRBV5-1|TRBJ1-2
CASSLAGTEYGYTF
TGCGCCAGCAGCTTGGCCGGGACTGAATATGGCTACACCTTC
>NA|TRBD1|TRBV20-1|TRBJ1-5
CSASWLGQGTNQPQHF
TGCAGTGCTAGTTGGCTGGGACAGGGGACCAATCAGCCCCAGCATTTT
>NA|TRBD1|TRBV11-3|TRBJ2-1
CASSPGTGVNNEQFF
TGTGCCAGCAGCCCCGGGACAGGGGTTAACAATGAGCAGTTCTTC
>NA|TRBD2|TRBV14|TRBJ2-7
CASSLAGDPGLYEQYF
TGTGCCAGCAGCCTTGCGGGGGATCCGGGGCTCTACGAGCAGTACTTC
>NA|NA|TRBV28|TRBJ2-2
CALQAANTGELFF
TGTGCCCTTCAGGCCGCGAACACCGGGGAGCTGTTTTTT
>NA|TRBD1|TRBV5-1|TRBJ1-1
CASSLEGTGGNTEAFF
TGCGCCAGCAGCTTGGAGGGGACAGGGGGGAACACTGAAGCTTTCTTT
>NA|NA|TRBV5-1|TRBJ2-5
CASSLASSGQETQYF
TGCGCCAGCAGCTTGGCGTCGAGCGGCCAAGAGACCCAGTACTTC
>NA|TRBD1|TRBV20-1|TRBJ1-5
CSASLTGNQPQHF
TGCAGTGCTAGTCTGACAGGGAATCAGCCCCAGCATTTT
>NA|TRBD1|TRBV28|TRBJ1-6
CASSPGQAHSPLHF
TGTGCCAGCAGTCCCGGACAGGCGCATTCACCCCTCCACTTT
>NA|TRBD1|TRBV5-1|TRBJ1-4
CASSASGTGNEKLFF
TGCGCCAGCAGCGCGTCCGGGACAGGGAATGAAAAACTGTTTTTT
>NA|TRBD2|TRBV11-2|TRBJ2-3
CASSLAGRGGIDTQYF
TGTGCCAGCAGCTTGGCGGGGCGGGGGGGCATAGATACGCAGTATTTT
>NA|NA|TRBV6-1|TRBJ1-5
CASSGLAVRGSNQPQHF
TGTGCCAGCAGTGGACTTGCGGTCAGGGGTAGCAATCAGCCCCAGCATTTT
>NA|NA|TRBV7-9|TRBJ2-7
CASSHSRYEQYF
TGTGCCAGCAGCCACTCCAGGTACGAGCAGTACTTC
>NA|NA|TRBV7-9|TRBJ2-1
CASSLRGGGGSSYNEQFF
TGTGCCAGCAGCTTAAGGGGTGGCGGAGGGAGCTCCTACAATGAGCAGTTCTTC
>many|NA|TRBV2|TRBJ1-2
CASSEARTYGYTF
TGTGCCAGCAGTGAAGCGCGTACCTATGGCTACACCTTC
>NA|NA|TRBV3-1/TRBV3-2|TRBJ1-1
CASSQVGGGTEAFF
TGTGCCAGCAGCCAAGTTGGGGGAGGGACTGAAGCTTTCTTT
>NA|TRBD1|TRBV6-5|TRBJ2-1
CAVTRQGATNEQFF
TGTGCCGTCACGAGACAGGGGGCCACCAATGAGCAGTTCTTC
>NA|TRBD2|TRBV10-1|TRBJ2-2
CASSELAGGPNTGELFF
TGCGCCAGCAGTGAGTTGGCGGGAGGGCCGAACACCGGGGAGCTGTTTTTT
>NA|NA|TRBV24-1|TRBJ2-5
CATSDFRGQETQYF
TGTGCCACCAGTGATTTTCGGGGCCAAGAGACCCAGTACTTC
>once|TRBD1|TRBV7-9|TRBJ2-7
CASSQGARSYEQYF
TGTGCCAGCAGCCAGGGGGCGCGGTCGTACGAGCAGTACTTC
>NA|TRBD2|TRBV14|TRBJ2-2
CASSQPSGTSGGARHGELFF
TGTGCCAGCAGCCAACCCTCCGGGACTAGCGGGGGGGCCCGGCACGGGGAGCTGTTTTTT
>many|TRBD1|TRBV5-1|TRBJ2-7
CASSREAGQGGEQYF
TGCGCCAGCAGCCGCGAGGCGGGACAGGGCGGCGAGCAGTACTTC
>NA|NA|TRBV5-4|TRBJ2-7
CASSQDSFSYEQYF
TGTGCCAGCAGCCAGGACAGCTTCTCCTACGAGCAGTACTTC
>NA|NA|TRBV7-9|TRBJ1-4
CASSPRLRGGEEKLFF
TGTGCCAGCAGCCCAAGATTGAGGGGCGGGGAGGAAAAACTGTTTTTT
>NA|NA|TRBV13|TRBJ2-7
CASCRRQLSYEQYF
TGTGCCAGCTGCCGGAGACAGCTCTCCTACGAGCAGTACTTC
>NA|NA|TRBV9|TRBJ2-7
CASGRGLSYEQYF
TGTGCCAGCGGGCGGGGGCTAAGCTACGAGCAGTACTTC
>NA|TRBD1|TRBV28|TRBJ2-7
CASSLTPGQGGKEQYF
TGTGCCAGCAGCCTTACGCCAGGACAGGGTGGCAAGGAGCAGTACTTC
>once|NA|TRBV28|TRBJ1-2
CASRPGGLNYGYTF
TGTGCCAGCAGACCCGGGGGACTAAACTATGGCTACACCTTC
>NA|NA|TRBV29-1|TRBJ2-6
CSVFGRQAPSGANVLTF
TGCAGCGTTTTCGGAAGGCAGGCTCCTTCTGGGGCCAACGTCCTGACTTTC
>NA|NA|TRBV24-1|TRBJ2-1
CATSATGSLGNEQFF
TGTGCCACCAGTGCCACAGGGTCGCTAGGCAATGAGCAGTTCTTC
>NA|TRBD1|TRBV10-2|TRBJ2-2
CASSTHRQGAKNTGELFF
TGCGCCAGCAGTACCCACCGACAGGGGGCGAAGAACACCGGGGAGCTGTTTTTT
>NA|NA|TRBV3-1/TRBV3-2|TRBJ2-2
CASSPSSVGELFF
TGTGCCAGCAGCCCCTCTAGCGTCGGGGAGCTGTTTTTT